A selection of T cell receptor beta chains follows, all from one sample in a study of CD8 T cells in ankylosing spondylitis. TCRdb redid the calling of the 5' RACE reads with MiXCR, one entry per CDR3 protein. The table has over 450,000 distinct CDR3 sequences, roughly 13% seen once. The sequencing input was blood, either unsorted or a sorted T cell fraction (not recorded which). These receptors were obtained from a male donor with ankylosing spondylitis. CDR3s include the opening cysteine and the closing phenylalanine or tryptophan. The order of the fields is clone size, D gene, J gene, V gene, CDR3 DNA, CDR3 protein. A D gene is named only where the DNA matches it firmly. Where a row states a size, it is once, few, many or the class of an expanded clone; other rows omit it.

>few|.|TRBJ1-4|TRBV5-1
TGCGCCAGCAGCTTGGACGTTTTAACTAATGAAAAACTGTTTTTT
CASSLDVLTNEKLFF
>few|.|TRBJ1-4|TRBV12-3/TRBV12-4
TGTGCCAGCAGTTTATTTCCGGAAGGGGTTGAAAAACTGTTTTTT
CASSLFPEGVEKLFF
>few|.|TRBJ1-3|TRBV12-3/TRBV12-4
TGTGCCAGCAGTTTCAGGGACGCTGGAAACACCATATATTTT
CASSFRDAGNTIYF
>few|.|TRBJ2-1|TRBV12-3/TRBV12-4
TGTGCCAGCAGGACCGGACCATACAATGAGCAGTTCTTC
CASRTGPYNEQFF
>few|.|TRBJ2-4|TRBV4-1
TGCGCCAGCAGCCAGTGGGGGAATGGAGCCAAAAACATTCAGTACTTC
CASSQWGNGAKNIQYF
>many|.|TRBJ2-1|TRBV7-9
TGTGCCAGCAGCTTCTCCCTGGCGGACGAGCAGTTCTTC
CASSFSLADEQFF
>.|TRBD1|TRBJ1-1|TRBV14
TGTGCCAGCAGACGGACAGGGTCGAACACTGAAGCTTTCTTT
CASRRTGSNTEAFF
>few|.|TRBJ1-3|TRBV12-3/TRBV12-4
TGTGCCAGCAGTTTACAGCGGGGAAACACCATATATTTT
CASSLQRGNTIYF
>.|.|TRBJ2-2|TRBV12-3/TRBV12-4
TGTGCCAGCAGTCAAGCTCGGGACTTCAAGACCGGGGAGCTGTTTTTT
CASSQARDFKTGELFF
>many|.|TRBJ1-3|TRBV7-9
TGTGCCAGCAGTTCGACAGCCGGAAACACCATATATTTT
CASSSTAGNTIYF
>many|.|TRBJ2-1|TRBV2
TGTGCCAGCAGTGATTGGTGGGGGCCGGACAATGAGCAGTTCTTC
CASSDWWGPDNEQFF
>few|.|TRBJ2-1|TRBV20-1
TGCAGTGCTAGACAGGGCCTGAGCTCCTACAATGAGCAGTTCTTC
CSARQGLSSYNEQFF
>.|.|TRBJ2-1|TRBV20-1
TGCAGTGCTCCTATAGGGGCTTCAAGGGATGAGCAGTTCTTC
CSAPIGASRDEQFF
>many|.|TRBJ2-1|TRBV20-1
TGCAGTGCTGACCGCGGGGTGAGCTCCTACAATGAGCAGTTCTTC
CSADRGVSSYNEQFF
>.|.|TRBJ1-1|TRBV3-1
TGTGCCAGCAGCCCCAGGGGCCGTGGAGCTTTCTTT
CASSPRGRGAFF
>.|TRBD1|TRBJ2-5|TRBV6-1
TGTGCCAGCAGATCCCAGGACAGGGGCACCCTGGGGACCCAGTACTTC
CASRSQDRGTLGTQYF
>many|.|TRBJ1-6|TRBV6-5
TGTGCCAGCAGTTTCGACAAGGCGAGCTCCTATAATTCACCCCTCCACTTT
CASSFDKASSYNSPLHF
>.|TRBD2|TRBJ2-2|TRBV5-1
TGCGCCAGCAGCCCGGGACTAGCGGGAGGGACGGCCGGGGAGCTGTTTTTT
CASSPGLAGGTAGELFF
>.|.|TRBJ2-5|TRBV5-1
TGCGCCAGCAGCTTGTTCCCGGGACCGCAAGAGACCCAGTACTTC
CASSLFPGPQETQYF
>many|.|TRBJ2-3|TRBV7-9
TGTGCCAGCAGCTTAGTCAGCAGCATCACAGATACGCAGTATTTT
CASSLVSSITDTQYF
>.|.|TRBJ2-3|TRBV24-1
TGTGCCACCAGTGGGGCGGGGCTTTACACAGATACGCAGTATTTT
CATSGAGLYTDTQYF
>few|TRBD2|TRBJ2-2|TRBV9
TGTGCCAGCAGCGTAGGGACTAGCGCACTCATCACCGGGGAGCTGTTTTTT
CASSVGTSALITGELFF
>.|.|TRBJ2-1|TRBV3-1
TGTGCCAGCAGCCACAGAGGGGTCGGGAATGACAATGAGCAGTTCTTC
CASSHRGVGNDNEQFF
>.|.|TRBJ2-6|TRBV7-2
TGTGCCAGCAGCTTAGTCCTTCAGGGTTCTGGGGCCAACGTCCTGACTTTC
CASSLVLQGSGANVLTF
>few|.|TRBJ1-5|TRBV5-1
TGCGCCAGCAGCTTGGATGGGGGTATTAATCAGCCCCAGCATTTT
CASSLDGGINQPQHF
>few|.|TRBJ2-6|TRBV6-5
TGTGCCAGCAGTTACGGGCCTGGGGCCAACGTCCTGACTTTC
CASSYGPGANVLTF
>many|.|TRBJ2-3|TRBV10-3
TGTGCCATCAGTGACCCTAAGGTCCCAGATACGCAGTATTTT
CAISDPKVPDTQYF
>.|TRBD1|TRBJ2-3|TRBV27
TGTGCCAGCAGTCCGCCGGGACAGGGGTCAGATACGCAGTATTTT
CASSPPGQGSDTQYF
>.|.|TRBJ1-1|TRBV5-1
TGCGCCAGCAGCCGCGGACCCATGAACACTGAAGCTTTCTTT
CASSRGPMNTEAFF
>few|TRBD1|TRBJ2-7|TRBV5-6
TGTGCCAGCAGCTGGACAGGGGTATTCGAGCAGTACTTC
CASSWTGVFEQYF
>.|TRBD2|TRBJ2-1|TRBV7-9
TGTGCCAGCAGCTTAACTAGCGGGGGGCAAAATGAGCAGTTCTTC
CASSLTSGGQNEQFF
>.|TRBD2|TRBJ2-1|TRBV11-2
TGTGCCAGCAGCGTCCTAGCGGGAGATGGGTACAATGAGCAGTTCTTC
CASSVLAGDGYNEQFF
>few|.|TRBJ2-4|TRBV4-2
TGTGCCAGCAGCCAAGAGGGGGAGTTGGCCAAAAACATTCAGTACTTC
CASSQEGELAKNIQYF
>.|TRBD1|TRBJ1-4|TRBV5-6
TGTGCCAGCAGCCACGGGACAGGGGTTAATGAAAAACTGTTTTTT
CASSHGTGVNEKLFF
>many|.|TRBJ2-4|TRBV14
TGTGCCAGCAGCTCCCGGGAAAAGAACATTCAGTACTTC
CASSSREKNIQYF
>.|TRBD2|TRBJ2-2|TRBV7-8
TGTGCCAGCAGCGCAAGAAGTGGGCTAGCGGGTTACACCGGGGAGCTGTTTTTT
CASSARSGLAGYTGELFF
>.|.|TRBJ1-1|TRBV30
TGTGCCTGGAGTGTATCCTCGGGCTCTGAAGCTTTCTTT
CAWSVSSGSEAFF
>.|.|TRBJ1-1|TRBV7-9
TGTGCCAGCAGCTGGAGGGGCCCGGGAGGCACTGAAGCTTTCTTT
CASSWRGPGGTEAFF
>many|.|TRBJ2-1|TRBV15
TGTGCCACCAGCAGAGAAGTTACCTACAATGAGCAGTTCTTC
CATSREVTYNEQFF
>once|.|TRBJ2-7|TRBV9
TGTGCCAGCAGCGTAGGCGCCCTAACGGGAGAGTACGAGCAGTACTTC
CASSVGALTGEYEQYF
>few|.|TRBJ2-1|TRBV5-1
TGCGCCAGCAGCTTGGGGGTTGAGCAGTTCTTC
CASSLGVEQFF
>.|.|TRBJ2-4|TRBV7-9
TGTGCCAGCAGCTGGTTTTCAGTCGGAAACATTCAGTACTTC
CASSWFSVGNIQYF
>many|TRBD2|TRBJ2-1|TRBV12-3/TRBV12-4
TGTGCCAGCAGTGAGGCTAGCGGGAGACGAGAGCAGTTCTTC
CASSEASGRREQFF
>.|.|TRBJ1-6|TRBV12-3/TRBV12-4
TGTGCCAGCAGTTTGGCCCTTTTGGATAATTCACCCCTCCACTTT
CASSLALLDNSPLHF
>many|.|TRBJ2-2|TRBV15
TGTGCCACCAGCAGAGACCCAGGGGGGAAGGAGCTGTTTTTT
CATSRDPGGKELFF
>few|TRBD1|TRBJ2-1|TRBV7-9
TGTGCCAGCAGCTTTTTGAGTGGGGACAGCCTCAACAATGAGCAGTTCTTC
CASSFLSGDSLNNEQFF
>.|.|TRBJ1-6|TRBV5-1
TGCGCCAGCAGCTTGGTCTTGCGGAGGAATAATTCACCCCTCCACTTT
CASSLVLRRNNSPLHF
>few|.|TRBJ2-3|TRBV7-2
TGTGCCAGCAGCTTCCTCCCGGCGGGCCTCCACACAGATACGCAGTATTTT
CASSFLPAGLHTDTQYF
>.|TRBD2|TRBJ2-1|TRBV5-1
TGCGCCAGCGGTGGTAGCGGGAGTTTTCTCTCCTACAATGAGCAGTTCTTC
CASGGSGSFLSYNEQFF